This TCR beta chain emerged from a study of T cells in Graves' hyperthyroidism and ophthalmopathy. As for this clonotype: The antigen remains undetermined.

This CDR3 contains 13 residues. Per germline, CDR1 SGHRS and CDR2 YFSETQ. Trimming pared 0 bases from V and 6 bases from J, leaving 7 bases between. Whole-study results and caveats: Most thyroid-expanded clonotypes above 0.001 were also found in blood. Ophthalmopathy cases were set apart from stable hyperthyroidism by a 13 V-J model. Onset of ophthalmopathy came a median about 6.5 months after the model predicted it.

There were TCR beta CDR3 regions amplified from RNA transcripts. HTBI primers were used for first-round RT-PCR of the TCR CDR3. Each CDR3 protein is one row after TCRdb ran MiXCR on the multiplex PCR reads. The table shows about 610,000 distinct CDR3 sequences, with approximately 44% occurring only once. The source is a woman aged 18-29 years with Graves' hyperthyroidism. Material: peripheral blood or thyroid tissue (not recorded which). The chain combines TRBV5-1 with TRBJ2-4; D may be TRBD2 (6 bases). In DNA form, the CDR3 reads TGCGCCAGCAGCTTGGATAGCGGAAACATTCAGTACTTC. Protein: CASSLDSGNIQYF.